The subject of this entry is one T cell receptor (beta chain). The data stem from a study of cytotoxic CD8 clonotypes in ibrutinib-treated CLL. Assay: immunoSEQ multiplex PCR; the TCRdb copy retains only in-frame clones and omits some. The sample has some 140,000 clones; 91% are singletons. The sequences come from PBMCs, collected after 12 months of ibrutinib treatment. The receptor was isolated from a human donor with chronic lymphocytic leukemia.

The CDR3 region has the DNA TGTGCCATCAGTGATTGGGACCAAGAACTGTTTTTT. Amino acids: CAISDWDQELFF. The gene calls are TRBV10-3 and TRBJ1-4, with D possibly TRBD1 on 5 matching bases. From germline, CDR1 is ENHRY and CDR2 SYGVKD. Trimming cost V 3 bases and J 12 bases, with 11 bases left between them. The CDR3 totals 12 residues.